This is a list of T cell receptor beta chains from one sample in a study of blood T cell repertoires in COVID-19. Libraries were prepared by immunoSEQ multiplex PCR; TCRdb keeps only in-frame clonotypes and omits some of them. The data show about 190,000 clones, 88% seen once. The sample comprised peripheral blood. The receptors here all came from a woman younger than 45 with acute or convalescent COVID-19. Each CDR3 is given with its conserved first and last residue. D genes are given only for firm matches. Size values are once, few and many counts, or a class for expanded clones, and some rows have none.

J: TRBJ1-3
size: NA
D: NA
V: TRBV19
CDR3: CASSIKGNTIYF
DNA: TGTGCCAGTAGTATCAAAGGAAACACCATATATTTT

J: TRBJ2-5
size: NA
D: NA
V: TRBV7-2
CDR3: CASAYRRSWQETQYF
DNA: TGTGCCAGCGCATATCGCCGGTCGTGGCAAGAGACCCAGTACTTC

J: TRBJ2-1
size: NA
D: NA
V: TRBV7-9
CDR3: CASSFGVRSGVDEQFF
DNA: TGTGCCAGCAGCTTCGGGGTTCGGAGTGGGGTGGATGAGCAGTTCTTC

J: TRBJ1-3
size: NA
D: NA
V: TRBV19
CDR3: CASISREAGNTIYF
DNA: TGTGCCAGTATCAGCAGGGAGGCTGGAAACACCATATATTTT

J: TRBJ2-3
size: NA
D: TRBD1
V: TRBV7-8
CDR3: CASSRQGAAADTQYF
DNA: TGTGCCAGCAGCCGGCAGGGGGCCGCGGCAGATACGCAGTATTTT

J: TRBJ2-2
size: NA
D: NA
V: TRBV4-1
CDR3: CASSHETGELFF
DNA: TGCGCCAGCAGCCACGAGACCGGGGAGCTGTTTTTT

J: TRBJ1-2
size: NA
D: NA
V: TRBV9
CDR3: CASSEGGNYGYTF
DNA: TGTGCCAGCAGCGAGGGAGGTAACTATGGCTACACCTTC

J: TRBJ2-2
size: NA
D: TRBD2
V: TRBV2
CDR3: CATSGLANTGELFF
DNA: TGTGCCACCTCGGGACTAGCGAACACCGGGGAGCTGTTTTTT

J: TRBJ2-2
size: NA
D: NA
V: TRBV3-1/TRBV3-2
CDR3: CASSQSNAGINTGELFF
DNA: TGTGCCAGCAGCCAATCCAATGCGGGAATTAACACCGGGGAGCTGTTTTTT

J: TRBJ2-1
size: NA
D: NA
V: TRBV5-1
CDR3: CASSSQGGEVDEQFF
DNA: TGCGCCAGCAGCTCCCAGGGGGGTGAGGTCGATGAGCAGTTCTTC

J: TRBJ1-4
size: NA
D: NA
V: TRBV7-9
CDR3: CASSLLGQGNEKLFF
DNA: TGTGCCAGCAGCTTGTTAGGGCAGGGGAATGAAAAACTGTTTTTT

J: TRBJ2-7
size: NA
D: NA
V: TRBV30
CDR3: CAWRQGEYEQYF
DNA: TGTGCCTGGAGACAAGGGGAATACGAGCAGTACTTC

J: TRBJ1-1
size: few
D: TRBD1
V: TRBV18
CDR3: CASSPQGGQAEAFF
DNA: TGTGCCAGCTCACCCCAGGGGGGTCAGGCAGAAGCTTTCTTT

J: TRBJ1-4
size: NA
D: NA
V: TRBV6-4
CDR3: CASSDRSGEKLFF
DNA: TGTGCCAGCAGTGACAGGTCGGGTGAAAAACTGTTTTTT

J: TRBJ2-7
size: NA
D: TRBD2
V: TRBV9
CDR3: CASSPRTRISEQYF
DNA: TGTGCCAGCAGCCCTCGGACTAGGATCAGCGAGCAGTACTTC

J: TRBJ2-1
size: NA
D: NA
V: TRBV7-9
CDR3: CASSLPQGGSYNEQFF
DNA: TGTGCCAGCAGCCTACCCCAGGGAGGCTCCTACAATGAGCAGTTCTTC

J: TRBJ1-1
size: few
D: TRBD1
V: TRBV19
CDR3: CASTPPRTGLKEAFF
DNA: TGTGCCAGTACCCCTCCCCGGACAGGCCTTAAGGAAGCTTTCTTT

J: TRBJ2-2
size: NA
D: TRBD2
V: TRBV4-1
CDR3: CASSQGGLAGVGTGELFF
DNA: TGCGCCAGCAGCCAAGGAGGGCTAGCGGGAGTTGGCACCGGGGAGCTGTTTTTT

J: TRBJ1-1
size: once
D: NA
V: TRBV27
CDR3: CASSRNVGGTEAFF
DNA: TGTGCCAGCAGCCGAAACGTGGGGGGCACTGAAGCTTTCTTT

J: TRBJ2-5
size: NA
D: NA
V: TRBV7-2
CDR3: CASSLRPGEETQYF
DNA: TGTGCCAGCAGCTTAAGACCAGGGGAAGAGACCCAGTACTTC

J: TRBJ1-2
size: NA
D: NA
V: TRBV5-1
CDR3: CASSLTGANYGYTF
DNA: TGCGCCAGCAGCTTGACGGGAGCTAACTATGGCTACACCTTC

J: TRBJ2-3
size: NA
D: TRBD2
V: TRBV30
CDR3: CAWMVAGADTQYF
DNA: TGTGCCTGGATGGTAGCGGGAGCAGATACGCAGTATTTT

J: TRBJ2-1
size: NA
D: NA
V: TRBV12-3/TRBV12-4
CDR3: CASLYASYNEQFF
DNA: TGTGCCAGCCTCTATGCCTCCTACAATGAGCAGTTCTTC

J: TRBJ2-2
size: NA
D: NA
V: TRBV2
CDR3: CASTQFGELFF
DNA: TGTGCCAGCACCCAATTTGGGGAGCTGTTTTTT

J: TRBJ1-2
size: NA
D: NA
V: TRBV5-1
CDR3: CASSPGTRYGYTF
DNA: TGCGCCAGCAGCCCCGGGACTCGTTACGGCTACACCTTC

J: TRBJ1-5
size: NA
D: TRBD1
V: TRBV6-5
CDR3: CASTTQGGQPQHF
DNA: TGTGCCAGCACGACTCAGGGGGGTCAGCCCCAGCATTTT

J: TRBJ1-1
size: NA
D: TRBD1
V: TRBV16
CDR3: CASSPSGTGPPRGAFF
DNA: TGTGCCAGCAGCCCGTCCGGGACAGGGCCCCCCAGGGGAGCTTTCTTT

J: TRBJ1-2
size: NA
D: NA
V: TRBV29-1
CDR3: CSVRGGLGYGYTF
DNA: TGCAGCGTCCGGGGAGGGTTAGGCTATGGCTACACCTTC

J: TRBJ2-2
size: NA
D: NA
V: TRBV28
CDR3: CASRPITGELFF
DNA: TGTGCCAGCAGACCTATCACCGGGGAGCTGTTTTTT

J: TRBJ1-1
size: NA
D: NA
V: TRBV28
CDR3: CASATTANTEAFF
DNA: TGTGCCAGCGCGACGACAGCGAACACTGAAGCTTTCTTT

J: TRBJ2-7
size: NA
D: NA
V: TRBV11-1
CDR3: CASSRGGASDEQYF
DNA: TGTGCCAGCAGCCGGGGCGGGGCCTCAGACGAGCAGTACTTC

J: TRBJ2-5
size: NA
D: TRBD2
V: TRBV5-1
CDR3: CASSFQGGTAQYF
DNA: TGCGCCAGCAGCTTCCAGGGAGGGACGGCCCAGTACTTC